The clone carrying this T cell receptor (beta chain) was counted between two and nine times. The data were obtained in a study of cytomegalovirus exposure and HLA in healthy donors. It was with 60 Vbeta and 13 Jbeta primers that the PCR ran. Sequenced by immunoSEQ multiplex PCR; TCRdb stores in-frame clones only, minus some. The data show approximately 110,000 clones, 74% seen once. V dropped 0 bases and J dropped 7 bases, with 14 bases sitting between them. The length of the CDR3 is 14 residues. Germline V gene data show CDR1 as SGDLS and CDR2 as YYNGEE. The chain recombines TRBV9 with TRBJ2-7, with D perhaps matching TRBD1 (6 bases). The sample taken for sequencing was PBMCs. This clonotype was sampled from a man over 45 in good health and CMV-seropositive. The CDR3 reads CASSVDHRAREQYF. In DNA form, the CDR3 reads TGTGCCAGCAGCGTAGACCACAGGGCAAGGGAGCAGTACTTC.